This record covers a single T cell receptor (beta chain). The sample belongs to a study of cytomegalovirus exposure and HLA in healthy donors. Amplification used 60 Vbeta primers and 13 Jbeta primers. Profiled with immunoSEQ multiplex PCR; TCRdb holds only in-frame clones, not every one. In the table there are over 150,000 clones, around four fifths of which are singletons. Trimming stripped 4 bases from V and 0 bases from J, with 10 bases between. The germline V gene has CDR1 ENHRY and CDR2 SYGVKD. The CDR3 is made up of 14 amino acids. The specimen was PBMCs. This sequence was found in a woman between 50 and 59 years old in good health and CMV-seropositive. The genes are TRBV10-3 and TRBJ2-7; D is possibly TRBD1 (6 bases). The CDR3, as DNA: TGTGCCATCAGTGGGACAGAAAGCTCCTACGAGCAGTACTTC. This translates into CAISGTESSYEQYF.